This is a list of T cell receptor beta chains from one sample in a study of cytomegalovirus exposure and HLA in healthy donors. Clones were read by immunoSEQ multiplex PCR, and TCRdb kept only the in-frame ones, dropping some. The sample records fewer than 200,000 clones, 80% being singletons. Source material: PBMCs. These receptors originate from a woman aged 50 to 60 in good health and CMV-seronegative. Both conserved end residues are part of each CDR3. A D gene is named only where the DNA matches it firmly. Clone size, where shown, is once, few, many, or a class for clones that have expanded.

CDR3aa: CASSSKVGQGDEQFF; CDR3nt: TGTGCCAGCAGCTCAAAGGTAGGACAGGGAGATGAGCAGTTCTTC; j_gene: TRBJ2-1; d_gene: TRBD1; abundance: -; v_gene: TRBV5-4
CDR3aa: CASSFRLAGARSYEQYF; CDR3nt: TGTGCCAGCAGCTTTAGGCTAGCGGGAGCCCGATCCTACGAGCAGTACTTC; j_gene: TRBJ2-7; d_gene: TRBD2; abundance: -; v_gene: TRBV7-2
CDR3aa: CASRPGQAPGELFF; CDR3nt: TGCGCCAGCAGACCGGGACAGGCACCCGGGGAGCTGTTTTTT; j_gene: TRBJ2-2; d_gene: TRBD1; abundance: -; v_gene: TRBV10-2
CDR3aa: CASSLWGGGLSRGTIYF; CDR3nt: TGTGCCAGCAGTTTATGGGGCGGGGGCCTGAGTAGGGGCACCATATATTTT; j_gene: TRBJ1-3; d_gene: -; abundance: -; v_gene: TRBV28
CDR3aa: CASRTEGKNIQYF; CDR3nt: TGTGCCAGCAGGACGGAGGGGAAAAACATTCAGTACTTC; j_gene: TRBJ2-4; d_gene: -; abundance: -; v_gene: TRBV2
CDR3aa: CASSLGTRGQETQYF; CDR3nt: TGTGCCAGCAGCTTAGGTACCAGGGGGCAAGAGACCCAGTACTTC; j_gene: TRBJ2-5; d_gene: TRBD1; abundance: -; v_gene: TRBV7-2
CDR3aa: CASSQDGRGRDSEQFF; CDR3nt: TGCGCCAGCAGCCAAGATGGCAGGGGGCGAGATAGTGAGCAGTTCTTC; j_gene: TRBJ2-1; d_gene: TRBD1; abundance: -; v_gene: TRBV4-3
CDR3aa: CASSATGKRSSYNEQFF; CDR3nt: TGCGCCAGCAGCGCGACAGGAAAGCGGAGCTCCTACAATGAGCAGTTCTTC; j_gene: TRBJ2-1; d_gene: -; abundance: once; v_gene: TRBV5-1
CDR3aa: CASHSGAETQYF; CDR3nt: TGTGCCAGTCATAGCGGGGCGGAGACCCAGTACTTC; j_gene: TRBJ2-5; d_gene: TRBD2; abundance: -; v_gene: TRBV2
CDR3aa: CASSLGQVNSPLHF; CDR3nt: TGTGCCAGCAGCTTAGGGCAAGTGAATTCACCCCTCCACTTT; j_gene: TRBJ1-6; d_gene: -; abundance: -; v_gene: TRBV7-6
CDR3aa: CATSRDSFSGRPTYEQYF; CDR3nt: TGTGCCACCAGCAGAGACTCCTTTAGCGGGAGGCCCACCTACGAGCAGTACTTC; j_gene: TRBJ2-7; d_gene: TRBD2; abundance: -; v_gene: TRBV15
CDR3aa: CASSATGQNTEAFF; CDR3nt: TGTGCCAGCTCAGCAACAGGGCAGAACACTGAAGCTTTCTTT; j_gene: TRBJ1-1; d_gene: -; abundance: -; v_gene: TRBV18
CDR3aa: CSARGTGELFF; CDR3nt: TGCAGCGCTAGGGGCACCGGGGAGCTGTTTTTT; j_gene: TRBJ2-2; d_gene: -; abundance: once; v_gene: TRBV29-1
CDR3aa: CASSPVAGITDTQYF; CDR3nt: TGTGCCAGCAGTCCTGTAGCGGGAATCACAGATACGCAGTATTTT; j_gene: TRBJ2-3; d_gene: TRBD2; abundance: -; v_gene: TRBV7-3
CDR3aa: CASSQGGMDYGYTF; CDR3nt: TGCGCCAGCAGCCAAGGAGGGATGGACTATGGCTACACCTTC; j_gene: TRBJ1-2; d_gene: -; abundance: -; v_gene: TRBV4-3
CDR3aa: CASSLGAGVGYEQYF; CDR3nt: TGTGCCAGCAGCTTAGGAGCAGGGGTAGGATACGAGCAGTACTTC; j_gene: TRBJ2-7; d_gene: -; abundance: once; v_gene: TRBV7-6
CDR3aa: CASSQDGSGAYNEQFF; CDR3nt: TGTGCCAGCAGCCAAGATGGGAGCGGGGCCTACAATGAGCAGTTCTTC; j_gene: TRBJ2-1; d_gene: TRBD2; abundance: -; v_gene: TRBV4-2
CDR3aa: CASAILSTEAFF; CDR3nt: TGTGCCAGCGCCATATTGAGCACTGAAGCTTTCTTT; j_gene: TRBJ1-1; d_gene: -; abundance: -; v_gene: TRBV14
CDR3aa: CASSSPGQKPYGYTF; CDR3nt: TGTGCCAGCAGTAGCCCGGGACAGAAACCGTATGGCTACACCTTC; j_gene: TRBJ1-2; d_gene: TRBD1; abundance: -; v_gene: TRBV28
CDR3aa: CASSVPEGGKNTEAFF; CDR3nt: TGTGCCAGCAGCGTCCCGGAGGGAGGGAAGAACACTGAAGCTTTCTTT; j_gene: TRBJ1-1; d_gene: -; abundance: -; v_gene: TRBV9
CDR3aa: CATRDRNQPQHF; CDR3nt: TGTGCCACCAGGGACAGGAATCAGCCCCAGCATTTT; j_gene: TRBJ1-5; d_gene: TRBD1; abundance: -; v_gene: TRBV15
CDR3aa: CASRPRLAGEETQYF; CDR3nt: TGTGCCAGCAGACCTAGACTAGCGGGGGAAGAGACCCAGTACTTC; j_gene: TRBJ2-5; d_gene: TRBD2; abundance: once; v_gene: TRBV7-2
CDR3aa: CASSLLQETQYF; CDR3nt: TGTGCCAGCAGTTTATTACAAGAGACCCAGTACTTC; j_gene: TRBJ2-5; d_gene: -; abundance: -; v_gene: TRBV28
CDR3aa: CASSLAGHWGNEQFF; CDR3nt: TGTGCCAGCAGCTTAGCGGGGCATTGGGGCAATGAGCAGTTCTTC; j_gene: TRBJ2-1; d_gene: -; abundance: -; v_gene: TRBV7-9
CDR3aa: CASSLAGRQQPQHF; CDR3nt: TGTGCCAGCAGCTTAGCAGGGAGACAACAGCCCCAGCATTTT; j_gene: TRBJ1-5; d_gene: -; abundance: -; v_gene: TRBV7-8
CDR3aa: CASSPRRGAGETQYF; CDR3nt: TGTGCCAGCAGCCCAAGGCGCGGGGCCGGAGAGACCCAGTACTTC; j_gene: TRBJ2-5; d_gene: -; abundance: -; v_gene: TRBV7-6
CDR3aa: CASSMREANEQYF; CDR3nt: TGTGCCAGTAGTATGAGGGAGGCAAACGAGCAGTACTTC; j_gene: TRBJ2-7; d_gene: -; abundance: -; v_gene: TRBV19
CDR3aa: CAWSVLLPVPGQPVTGELFF; CDR3nt: TGTGCCTGGAGTGTACTTCTTCCGGTACCGGGACAGCCTGTCACCGGGGAGCTGTTTTTT; j_gene: TRBJ2-2; d_gene: TRBD1; abundance: -; v_gene: TRBV30
CDR3aa: CASSPGGLNGYTF; CDR3nt: TGTGCCAGCAGTCCCGGGGGGCTTAATGGCTACACCTTC; j_gene: TRBJ1-2; d_gene: -; abundance: -; v_gene: TRBV27
CDR3aa: CASSVRVELPTEAFF; CDR3nt: TGTGCCAGCAGCGTACGGGTCGAGCTCCCCACTGAAGCTTTCTTT; j_gene: TRBJ1-1; d_gene: -; abundance: -; v_gene: TRBV9
CDR3aa: CASSLLTSQGNEQYF; CDR3nt: TGTGCCAGCAGTTTACTAACTTCTCAGGGAAACGAGCAGTACTTC; j_gene: TRBJ2-7; d_gene: -; abundance: -; v_gene: TRBV28
CDR3aa: CASSAGTVDYGYTF; CDR3nt: TGCGCCAGCAGCGCGGGGACAGTTGATTATGGCTACACCTTC; j_gene: TRBJ1-2; d_gene: TRBD1; abundance: few; v_gene: TRBV5-1
CDR3aa: CASSERAGGRGMNTEAFF; CDR3nt: TGTGCCAGCAGTGAACGCGCAGGGGGCCGGGGGATGAACACTGAAGCTTTCTTT; j_gene: TRBJ1-1; d_gene: TRBD1; abundance: -; v_gene: TRBV6-1
CDR3aa: CASSDEGEYQPQHF; CDR3nt: TGTGCCAGCAGTGACGAGGGGGAGTATCAGCCCCAGCATTTT; j_gene: TRBJ1-5; d_gene: -; abundance: few; v_gene: TRBV6-1
CDR3aa: CASSELGDQGDNQPQHF; CDR3nt: TGTGCCAGCAGTGAACTCGGTGACCAGGGTGACAATCAGCCCCAGCATTTT; j_gene: TRBJ1-5; d_gene: -; abundance: -; v_gene: TRBV6-4
CDR3aa: CASSMRQGSRYTF; CDR3nt: TGTGCCAGCAGTATGCGACAGGGGAGCCGCTACACCTTC; j_gene: TRBJ1-2; d_gene: TRBD1; abundance: -; v_gene: TRBV6-5
CDR3aa: CASSLRPRATPNTEAFF; CDR3nt: TGTGCCAGCAGCTTACGTCCCAGGGCGACCCCGAACACTGAAGCTTTCTTT; j_gene: TRBJ1-1; d_gene: -; abundance: -; v_gene: TRBV5-5
CDR3aa: CASSLAFISNEQFF; CDR3nt: TGCGCCAGCAGTCTAGCGTTTATAAGCAATGAGCAGTTCTTC; j_gene: TRBJ2-1; d_gene: -; abundance: -; v_gene: TRBV4-3
CDR3aa: CASRLDGRKTRNTEAFF; CDR3nt: TGTGCAAGTCGCTTAGATGGTCGGAAGACACGGAACACTGAAGCTTTCTTT; j_gene: TRBJ1-1; d_gene: -; abundance: -; v_gene: TRBV12-2
CDR3aa: CASSSRPHRGPPYEQYF; CDR3nt: TGTGCCAGCAGTTCCCGCCCTCACAGGGGGCCCCCCTACGAGCAGTACTTC; j_gene: TRBJ2-7; d_gene: TRBD1; abundance: -; v_gene: TRBV28
CDR3aa: CASSIRDAGGVSNVNEQFF; CDR3nt: TGTGCCAGCAGCATTAGGGACGCGGGGGGAGTTTCCAACGTGAATGAGCAGTTCTTC; j_gene: TRBJ2-1; d_gene: TRBD2; abundance: -; v_gene: TRBV7-8
CDR3aa: CASSFGQGLQPQHF; CDR3nt: TGTGCCAGCAGTTTCGGGCAGGGGCTTCAGCCCCAGCATTTT; j_gene: TRBJ1-5; d_gene: -; abundance: -; v_gene: TRBV28
CDR3aa: CSSSPTYEQYF; CDR3nt: TGTTCCAGCAGCCCTACCTACGAGCAGTACTTC; j_gene: TRBJ2-7; d_gene: -; abundance: -; v_gene: TRBV7-9
CDR3aa: CASSVDHVQGANYGYTF; CDR3nt: TGTGCCAGCAGCGTAGATCATGTGCAGGGGGCTAACTATGGCTACACCTTC; j_gene: TRBJ1-2; d_gene: TRBD1; abundance: -; v_gene: TRBV9
CDR3aa: CASRSGTGVPLHF; CDR3nt: TGTGCCAGCAGGTCCGGGACAGGGGTTCCCCTCCACTTT; j_gene: TRBJ1-6; d_gene: TRBD1; abundance: once; v_gene: TRBV25-1